Below are 25 T cell receptor beta chains sequenced from a single sample in a study of blood T cell repertoires in COVID-19. Assay: immunoSEQ multiplex PCR; the TCRdb copy retains only in-frame clones and omits some. Among 150,000 to 180,000 clones listed, approximately 90% were seen once. Sequenced material: peripheral blood. Receptor source: a woman aged 70-85 years with acute or convalescent COVID-19.

This chain uses TRBV10-3 with TRBJ1-5; 9 bases map to TRBD1. The CDR3 covers 16 residues. Germline CDR1 is ENHRY and CDR2 is SYGVKD. Trimming removed 5 bases from V and 3 bases from J; junction bases left unmatched: 8. CDR3 coding DNA: TGTGCCATCAGTAATTCGGGACAGGGCTCCAATCAGCCCCAGCATTTT. This translates into CAISNSGQGSNQPQHF.

This chain links TRBV6-2 or TRBV6-3 with TRBJ2-1; 8 bases are shared with TRBD2. This CDR3 comprises 14 residues. Germline V gene data show CDR1 as MNHEY and CDR2 as SVGEGT. V trimming: 6 bases; J trimming: 8 bases; junction bases outside the gene matches: 9. The CDR3 is CASSLVGGAYEQFF. In nucleotides, the CDR3 is TGTGCCAGCAGCCTTGTCGGGGGGGCCTATGAGCAGTTCTTC.

This rearrangement joins TRBV19 to TRBJ1-2, with 10 positions matching TRBD1. The CDR3 extends over 16 amino acids. The V gene end was trimmed by 10 bases and the J gene end by 8 bases; junction bases not matched to a gene: 19. CDR1 and CDR2 from the germline V gene are LNHDA and SQIVND (reference sequence). The CDR3 nucleotides read TGTGCCACCAGAGACAGGGGGCGCGTTAACGGGAGGGGCTACACCTTC. This gives the protein CATRDRGRVNGRGYTF.

The genes are TRBV5-8 and TRBJ2-5; 13 bases align to TRBD2. Losses at the gene ends were 4 bases for V and 5 bases for J; bases not matched to a gene: 8. Per the germline V gene, CDR1 is SGHTS and CDR2 is YDEGEE. This CDR3 comprises 16 residues. CDR3 bases: TGTGCCAGCAGCCCCAGACTAGCGGGGGGTTGGGAGACCCAGTACTTC. This codes for CASSPRLAGGWETQYF.

CDR3 protein: CASSFGGQNYGYTF. The CDR3 DNA reads as TGTGCCAGCAGCTTTGGGGGACAGAACTATGGCTACACCTTC. The V call is TRBV7-2, the J call TRBJ1-2; 7 bases align to TRBD1. CDR3 length equals 14 residues. Germline-derived CDR1 and CDR2 are SGHTA and FQGNSA. V lost 3 bases, J lost 2 bases, and 3 bases stayed unmatched.

V and J are TRBV30 and TRBJ1-5; 8 bases line up with TRBD1. The V gene end was trimmed by 1 base and the J gene end by 5 bases; junction bases not matched to a gene: 1. The germline CDR1 and CDR2 sequences are GTSNPN and SVGIG (reference sequence). This CDR3 region has 13 residues. The DNA of the CDR3 is TGTGCCTGGAGTGCAGGGGGCCATCAGCCCCAGCATTTT. Its translation: CAWSAGGHQPQHF.

The chain combines TRBV7-2 with TRBJ1-6; the D is unclear. Germline V gene data show CDR1 as SGHTA and CDR2 as FQGNSA. This CDR3 region has 14 residues. V lost 7 bases to trimming and J lost 3 bases, with 10 bases between them. The CDR3 nucleotides are TGTGCCAGCACCCTCGGTGGCTATAATTCACCCCTCCACTTT. This codes for CASTLGGYNSPLHF.

The chain recombines TRBV12-3 or TRBV12-4 with TRBJ1-1, with D possibly TRBD1 on 5 matching bases. The CDR3 runs to 13 residues. The ends were cut back, 6 bases at V and 1 base at J, with 9 bases in the middle. CDR3 in amino acids: CASRTDRNTEAFF. In DNA form, the CDR3 reads TGTGCCAGCAGGACCGACAGGAACACTGAAGCTTTCTTT.

The count of this clone is one. The chain joins TRBV11-2 to TRBJ2-7, with TRBD1 identical over 7 bases. The germline V gene encodes CDR1 SGHAT and CDR2 FQNNGV. The CDR3 loop spans 16 amino acids. Trimming took 0 bases from V and 4 from J; bases not matched to a gene: 9. The CDR3 coding sequence is TGTGCCAGCAGCTTAGATCGCCGGCAGGGGGTGTACGAGCAGTACTTC. It is translated as CASSLDRRQGVYEQYF.

V and J are TRBV28 and TRBJ2-1; TRBD2 matches 12 bases. Germline lookup yields CDR1 MDHEN and CDR2 SYDVKM. Trimming removed 2 bases from V and 0 bases from J; junction bases left unmatched: 11. This CDR3 has 20 amino acids. As DNA, the CDR3 is TGTGCCAGCAGTTTACTAGGACTAGCGGGGTGGGGGAGCTCCTACAATGAGCAGTTCTTC. Translation: CASSLLGLAGWGSSYNEQFF.

The V gene is TRBV19, the J gene TRBJ2-7, with TRBD1 matching 9 bases. Germline V gene sequence: CDR1 LNHDA, CDR2 SQIVND (reference sequence). This CDR3 is built from 14 residues. Unmatched junction bases numbered 8, after V lost 7 bases and J lost 4 bases. The CDR3 DNA reads TGTGCCAGTACCCCCGGGACAGGGTTTTACGAGCAGTACTTC. Translation: CASTPGTGFYEQYF.

The CDR3 reads CASSLFAGNTIYF. For the CDR3, the DNA is TGTGCCAGCAGTCTTTTTGCTGGAAACACCATATATTTT. V and J are TRBV27 and TRBJ1-3; D gene unclear. This CDR3 comprises 13 residues. CDR1 is MNHEY and CDR2 is SMNVEV in the germline V gene (reference sequence). V lost 5 bases and J lost 2, with 7 bases in between.

This rearrangement joins TRBV9 to TRBJ2-3; 10 nucleotides line up with TRBD2. From germline, CDR1 is SGDLS and CDR2 YYNGEE. CDR3 size: 18 residues. V shed 4 bases and J 5 bases; nucleotides not matched to a gene: 16. The CDR3 bases are TGTGCCAGCAGCCACCCGACTGGAGCGGGGGGGCAAGGAGATACGCAGTATTTT. As protein: CASSHPTGAGGQGDTQYF.

The chain links TRBV27 to TRBJ2-7, with 9 bases lining up with TRBD2. With 9 bases clipped from V and 5 bases from J, the junction kept 11 bases outside the gene matches. Germline V lookup: CDR1 MNHEY, CDR2 SMNVEV (reference sequence). The CDR3 consists of 14 residues. The CDR3 DNA sequence: TGTGCCAGACCCATCGCTAGCGGGGAGGACGAGCAGTACTTC. Amino acid sequence: CARPIASGEDEQYF.

In nucleotides, the CDR3 is TGCGCCAGCACCGCGGGCCGGGAGACCCAGTACTTC. The encoded protein is CASTAGRETQYF. This chain uses TRBV23-1 with TRBJ2-5, with TRBD2 as a possible D gene (5 bases). TRBV23-1 is noted as an ORF with a role that remains uncertain. This CDR3 spans 12 amino acids. V lost 7 bases and J lost 5, with 11 bases in between.

This clone was recorded only once. The chain links TRBV7-9 to TRBJ2-3; 7 nucleotides line up with TRBD1. Trimming at V came to 5 bases and at J to 5 bases, leaving 10 bases not matched to a gene. This CDR3 is 15 amino acids long. CDR1 is SEHNR and CDR2 is FQNEAQ in the germline V gene (reference sequence). Here the CDR3 DNA reads TGTGCCAGCAGCCGCCGACAGGGAAGTGGAGATACGCAGTATTTT. Residues: CASSRRQGSGDTQYF.

The chain recombines TRBV12-3 or TRBV12-4 with TRBJ2-7; D is undetermined. V shed 5 bases and J shed 3 bases, with 8 bases lying between them. The CDR3 spans 12 residues. This chain's CDR3 is CASSLTGYEQYV. DNA of the CDR3: TGTGCCAGCAGTCTAACCGGCTACGAGCAGTACGTC.

The CDR3 sequence: CASRGDRGSYGYTF. CDR3 nucleotides: TGTGCCAGCAGAGGGGACAGGGGGTCCTATGGCTACACCTTC. The chain links TRBV6-5 to TRBJ1-2; 11 bases line up with TRBD1. This CDR3 has 14 amino acids. CDR1 MNHEY and CDR2 SVGAGI come from the germline V gene. Trimming cost V 6 bases and J 4 bases; bases outside gene matches: 4.

J is TRBJ2-7 and V is TRBV5-4, with D possibly matching TRBD1 (6 bases). Per germline, CDR1 SGHNT and CDR2 YYREEE (reference sequence). V was trimmed by 4 bases and J by 0 bases, leaving 14 bases between them. The CDR3 extends over 15 amino acids. The CDR3 sequence is CASSRDISGSYEQYF. The CDR3 DNA follows: TGTGCCAGCAGCCGGGACATAAGCGGCTCCTACGAGCAGTACTTC.

The chain joins TRBV7-9 to TRBJ1-5; maybe TRBD1 (6 bases). The CDR3 length is 14 residues. V was trimmed by 2 bases and J by 7 bases, leaving 12 bases between them. The germline gives CDR1 SEHNR, CDR2 FQNEAQ (reference sequence). The CDR3 region is CASSLQGRGQPQHF. The CDR3 nucleotides read TGTGCCAGCAGCTTACAGGGGAGGGGGCAGCCCCAGCATTTT.

This clone has only one observation. The genes are TRBV6-5 and TRBJ1-1; D uncertain. There are 14 residues in the CDR3. V dropped 7 bases and J dropped 5 bases, with 17 bases sitting between them. Germline CDR1 MNHEY, CDR2 SVGAGI. The CDR3 sequence: CASTRTGYQTEAFF. CDR3 bases: TGTGCCAGCACCCGGACGGGATATCAAACTGAAGCTTTCTTT.

The V gene is TRBV18, the J gene TRBJ1-1, with 7 bases fitting TRBD1. The CDR3 loop spans 15 amino acids. The germline V gene has CDR1 KGHSH and CDR2 LQKENI. V lost 3 bases, J lost 0 bases, and 4 bases stayed unmatched. CDR3 in amino acids: CASSPLGQLNTEAFF. CDR3 DNA: TGTGCCAGCTCACCCCTGGGACAGTTGAACACTGAAGCTTTCTTT.

The rearrangement links TRBV3-1 (or the pseudogene TRBV3-2) to TRBJ2-3; 12 bases agree with TRBD2. Germline V CDR1 and CDR2: LGHDT, YNNKEL (reference sequence). CDR3 length: 19 amino acids. Trimming at V came to 0 bases and at J to 0 bases, leaving 7 bases not matched to a gene. CDR3 protein: CASSQDALAGGLSTDTQYF. The DNA of the CDR3 is TGTGCCAGCAGCCAAGACGCGCTAGCGGGGGGGCTAAGCACAGATACGCAGTATTTT.

The V gene is TRBV7-2, the J gene TRBJ2-3; a possible D gene is TRBD1 (6 bases). Trimming removed 2 bases at V and 3 bases at J, with 21 bases between. This CDR3 contains 18 residues. Germline CDR1 is SGHTA and CDR2 is FQGNSA. The CDR3 DNA sequence: TGTGCCAGCAGCTTATTATCAGCTTACCGGACAGCTACAGATACGCAGTATTTT. Encoded protein: CASSLLSAYRTATDTQYF.

This clone has just one count. The chain uses TRBV4-3 and TRBJ1-2, with 8 bases aligning to TRBD1. This CDR3 is 15 amino acids long. CDR1 and CDR2 (germline): LGHNA, YSLEER. The ends lost 3 bases at V and 5 bases at J; junction bases unmatched: 8. CDR3 sequence (DNA): TGCGCCAGCAGCCAGGCGCGGCAGGGGGCATATGGCTACACCTTC. Residues: CASSQARQGAYGYTF.